These 20 T cell receptor beta chains were sequenced from one sample in a study of blood T cell repertoires in COVID-19. Produced via immunoSEQ multiplex PCR; TCRdb's table is partial and in-frame only. The sample has hundreds of thousands of clones; around nine tenths are singletons. Specimen: PBMCs or T cells enriched from blood (not recorded which). The receptor set was obtained from a woman aged 25 to 39 with acute COVID-19.

Only one count was recorded for this clone. The J gene is TRBJ1-5, the V gene TRBV19, with D possibly being TRBD1 (5 bases). Germline CDR1 is LNHDA and CDR2 is SQIVND (reference sequence). The CDR3 runs 16 residues. V lost 7 bases and J lost 0, with 16 bases in between. The CDR3 DNA reads as TGTGCCAGTACCAACACAGGAGCCCATAGCAATCAGCCCCAGCATTTT. This sequence encodes CASTNTGAHSNQPQHF. Complete variable domain (other parts from reference TRBV19 and TRBJ1-5): DGGITQSPKYLFRKEGQNVTLSCEQNLNHDAMYWYRQDPGQGLRLIYYSQIVNDFQKGDIAEGYSVSREKKESFPLTVTSAQKNPTAFYLCASTNTGAHSNQPQHFGDGTRLSIL.

The chain joins TRBV23-1 to TRBJ1-2; 10 bases map to TRBD1. TRBV23-1 is given ORF status, its function remaining uncertain. V lost 7 bases, J lost 2 bases, and 16 bases stayed unmatched. This CDR3 is built from 18 residues. The CDR3 sequence: CASISSWDRGRVNYGYTF. As DNA, the CDR3 is TGCGCCAGCATCTCATCCTGGGACAGGGGTCGTGTGAACTATGGCTACACCTTC.

The chain joins TRBV3-1 (or the pseudogene TRBV3-2) to TRBJ2-7, with D unresolved. From germline, CDR1 is LGHDT and CDR2 YNNKEL (reference sequence). The CDR3 is 17 amino acids. V dropped 1 base and J dropped 5 bases, with 21 bases sitting between them. CDR3 region: CASSQGLRGRLADEQYF. As DNA, the CDR3 is TGTGCCAGCAGCCAAGGTCTCCGTGGCAGGCTCGCCGACGAGCAGTACTTC.

The chain uses TRBV9 and TRBJ1-6; D is possibly TRBD1 (6 bases). Germline V gene sequence: CDR1 SGDLS, CDR2 YYNGEE. This CDR3 contains 15 residues. Trimming left V 0 bases short and J 10 bases short, with 14 bases between. CDR3 DNA: TGTGCCAGCAGCGTAGGCCAGGGGCTGGGATCACCCCTCCACTTT. Amino acids: CASSVGQGLGSPLHF.

This clone was observed once. This chain connects TRBV7-7 to TRBJ2-2; 9 bases map to TRBD1. The V gene's germline CDR1 is SSHAT and CDR2 FNYEAQ (reference sequence). V trimming: 5 bases; J trimming: 5 bases; junction bases outside the gene matches: 9. The CDR3 has 16 amino acids. The CDR3 sequence is CASSRSQGAGTGELFF. The CDR3 coding sequence is TGTGCCAGCAGCCGTTCACAGGGGGCAGGGACCGGGGAGCTGTTTTTT.

This sequence joins TRBV6-5 and TRBJ2-7; D not certain. The ends were cut back, 2 bases at V and 0 bases at J, with 14 bases in the middle. The CDR3 has 16 residues. Per germline, CDR1 MNHEY and CDR2 SVGAGI. The CDR3 DNA reads as TGTGCCAGCAGTTACGGAAAACAGCTAAGCTCCTACGAGCAGTACTTC. Protein: CASSYGKQLSSYEQYF.

The chain uses TRBV11-3 and TRBJ1-2, with TRBD1 identical over 8 bases. Germline values: CDR1 SGHNT, CDR2 YENEEA. There are 14 residues in the CDR3. V lost 5 bases to trimming and J lost 4 bases; unmatched junction nucleotides: 6. CDR3 sequence: CASSAFRGLYGYTF. The CDR3 bases are TGTGCCAGCAGCGCCTTCAGGGGGCTCTATGGCTACACCTTC.

The chain couples TRBV9 to TRBJ2-7; 9 bases fit TRBD1. Trimming at V came to 3 bases and at J to 0 bases, leaving 4 bases not matched to a gene. The germline V gene has CDR1 SGDLS and CDR2 YYNGEE. The CDR3 sequence is 15 residues long. The CDR3 nucleotides are TGTGCCAGCAGCGCGGGGACAGGGCCCTCCTACGAGCAGTACTTC. This gives the protein CASSAGTGPSYEQYF.

The V call is TRBV19, the J call TRBJ2-6, with 7 nucleotides matching TRBD1. This CDR3 region has 16 residues. Germline trimming cut 6 bases from V and 2 bases from J; bases unmatched to any gene: 7. CDR1 LNHDA and CDR2 SQIVND come from the germline V gene (reference sequence). The CDR3 DNA is TGTGCCAGTAGGAGAGGGGGCGCGGCTGGGGCCAACGTCCTGACTTTC. Encoded protein: CASRRGGAAGANVLTF.

This clone came up once. The chain joins TRBV19 to TRBJ2-7, with D maybe TRBD1 (6 bases). The CDR3 loop spans 13 amino acids. Germline assignment: CDR1 LNHDA and CDR2 SQIVND (reference sequence). Trimming left V 2 bases short and J 5 bases short, with 10 bases between. In DNA form, the CDR3 reads TGTGCCAGTAGTATAACAGGGTCGGACGAGCAGTACTTC. Protein product: CASSITGSDEQYF.

The chain links TRBV6-5 to TRBJ1-6; 7 bases agree with TRBD1. After removal of 2 bases from V and 7 bases from J, the junction contained 2 bases not matched to a gene. Germline CDR1 MNHEY, CDR2 SVGAGI. The CDR3 is made up of 14 amino acids. The CDR3 DNA follows: TGTGCCAGCAGTTACAGGGGGCCAAATTCACCCCTCCACTTT. This encodes CASSYRGPNSPLHF.

This chain connects TRBV3-1 (or the pseudogene TRBV3-2) to TRBJ1-5, with D unclear. In germline, CDR1 is LGHDT, CDR2 YNNKEL (reference sequence). V lost 3 bases and J 3 bases, leaving 12 bases between the germline ends. This CDR3 is 15 amino acids long. The chain's CDR3 is CASSQDSVFNQPQHF. CDR3 sequence (DNA): TGTGCCAGCAGCCAGGACTCGGTTTTCAATCAGCCCCAGCATTTT.

This chain links TRBV7-8 with TRBJ1-3; unclear D gene. The germline gives CDR1 SGHVS, CDR2 FQNEAQ. The CDR3 spans 15 residues. The ends were cut back, 5 bases at V and 0 bases at J, with 11 bases in the middle. CDR3 DNA: TGTGCCAGCAGCCTCGCCCAGGTCTCTGGAAACACCATATATTTT. Its translation: CASSLAQVSGNTIYF.

This chain links TRBV19 with TRBJ1-2, with D tentatively TRBD1 (6 bases). The V end was cut by 5 bases, the J end by 6 bases, with 16 bases between. The CDR3 totals 14 residues. Germline-derived CDR1 and CDR2 are LNHDA and SQIVND (reference sequence). The CDR3 loop is CASSARGGLDGYTF. In DNA form, the CDR3 reads TGTGCCAGTAGTGCCCGGGGGGGGCTGGATGGCTACACCTTC.

This clone has only a few counts. The chain uses TRBV7-9 and TRBJ2-7; D is undetermined. The CDR3 is made up of 12 amino acids. Trimming shortened V by 7 bases and J by 3 bases, and 10 bases separated the two germline ends. Germline-derived CDR1 and CDR2 are SEHNR and FQNEAQ (reference sequence). CDR3 sequence reads: CASTNQDYEQYF. In nucleotides, the CDR3 is TGTGCCAGCACCAATCAGGACTACGAGCAGTACTTC.

The V and J genes are TRBV7-6 and TRBJ1-1, with D possibly TRBD1 on 5 matching bases. The length of the CDR3 is 15 residues. Deletions cut 5 bases from V and 0 bases from J, with 13 bases between. Germline assignment: CDR1 SGHVS and CDR2 FNYEAQ. CDR3 DNA sequence: TGTGCCAGCAGCGCCCGGTGGGGCATGAACACTGAAGCTTTCTTT. It codes for CASSARWGMNTEAFF.

With respect to this clone: Other DNA sequences in this specimen translate into the identical CDR3. The V and J genes are TRBV6-5 and TRBJ2-7; TRBD2 agrees at 9 bases. The germline CDR1 and CDR2 sequences are MNHEY and SVGAGI. J gave up 3 bases and V 2 bases, and 5 bases lay outside the gene matches. The CDR3 loop spans 15 amino acids. The CDR3 here is CASSYPAGGSYEQYF. CDR3 DNA sequence: TGTGCCAGCAGTTACCCAGCGGGGGGCAGCTACGAGCAGTACTTC.

The rearrangement uses TRBV4-1 and TRBJ2-7; TRBD2 might be the D (6 bases). Germline V CDR1 and CDR2: MGHRA, YSYEKL. Between the trimmed V and J ends, which lost 4 bases and 7 bases, there was a span of 14 bases. The CDR3 runs 13 residues. This CDR3 is CASSRGGQGEQYF. The CDR3 DNA sequence: TGCGCCAGCAGCCGAGGAGGGCAGGGTGAGCAGTACTTC.

This clone was seen once. J is TRBJ1-1 and V is TRBV10-3; unclear D gene. The V and J ends lost 6 bases and 1 base respectively, with 9 bases between them. Germline loops: CDR1 ENHRY, CDR2 SYGVKD. The CDR3 extends over 13 amino acids. CDR3 sequence: CAIRTSENTEAFF. CDR3 DNA sequence: TGTGCCATCAGGACTTCTGAGAACACTGAAGCTTTCTTT.

In DNA form, the CDR3 reads TGTGCCTCGGGACAGTTTAGCTCTGGGGCCAACGTCCTGACTTTC. This gives the protein CASGQFSSGANVLTF. V and J are TRBV7-7 and TRBJ2-6; 7 bases agree with TRBD1. From germline, CDR1 is SSHAT and CDR2 FNYEAQ (reference sequence). This CDR3 comprises 15 residues. The V and J ends lost 11 bases and 0 bases, in that order; junction bases with no gene match: 7.